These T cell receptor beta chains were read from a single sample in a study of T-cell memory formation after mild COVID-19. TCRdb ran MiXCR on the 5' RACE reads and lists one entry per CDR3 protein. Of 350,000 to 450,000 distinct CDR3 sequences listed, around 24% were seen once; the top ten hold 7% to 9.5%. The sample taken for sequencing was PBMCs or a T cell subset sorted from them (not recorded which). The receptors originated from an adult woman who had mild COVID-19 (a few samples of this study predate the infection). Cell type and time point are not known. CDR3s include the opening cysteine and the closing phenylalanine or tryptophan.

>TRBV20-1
CSAPDRARTNEKLFF
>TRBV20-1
CSARALRGATSPLHF
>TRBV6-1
CASSTTRNTEAFF
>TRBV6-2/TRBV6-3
CASSLDGLTISYTF
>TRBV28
CASSLFTASYEQYF
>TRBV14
CASSHQGSRLLTGETQYF
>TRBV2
CASSGDSQETQYF
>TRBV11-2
CASSSARTDTQYF
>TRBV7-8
CASSLTAPWQGLNTEAFF
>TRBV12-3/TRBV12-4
CASSLYRGTDTQYF
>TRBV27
CASSPGTDKGVQYF
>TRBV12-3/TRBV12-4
CASSSGGTDTQYF
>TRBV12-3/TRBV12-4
CASSRAPSEYYEQYF
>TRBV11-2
CAAPTGSSGRVGELFF
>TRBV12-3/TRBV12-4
CASSLRLNYGYTF
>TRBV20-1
CSARTPGTDTQYF
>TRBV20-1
CSAGATARGYEQYF
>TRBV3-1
CASSPGEGSTEAFF
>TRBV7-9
CASSSLRGGRADTQYF
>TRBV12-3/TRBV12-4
CASSAGPNTEAFF
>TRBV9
CASGHGGPSYEQYF
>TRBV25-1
CASSESGRGSEQYF
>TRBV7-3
CASSLTGPGTDTQYF
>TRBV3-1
CASSQGGTIGIQPQHF
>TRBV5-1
CASSFEDSLRDEQYF
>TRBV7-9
CASSFLAGKRGETQYF
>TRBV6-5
CASTGSGRAGGETQYF
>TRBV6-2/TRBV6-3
CASRPPRGTRYTGELFF
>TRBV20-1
CSARERGGANVLTF
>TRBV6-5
CASSRTSPNTGELFF
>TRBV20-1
CSARLLKPAGNTEAFF
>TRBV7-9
CASSLGGPDRAFF
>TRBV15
CATSLGGYEQYF
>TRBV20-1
CSAMTGAAGTEAFF
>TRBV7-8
CASSSREYYTEAFF
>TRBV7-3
CASSPAWTSTDTQYF
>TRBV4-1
CASSRGTANQETQYF
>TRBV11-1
CASSGADRKGYEQYF
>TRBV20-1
CSAKGELNTGELFF
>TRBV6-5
CASSYSGAIAQYF
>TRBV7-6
CASSSLIGPPGGEQFF
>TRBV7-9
CASSSGTNEQYF
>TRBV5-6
CASRFPGGLVQFF
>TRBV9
CASSGPTGTAFF
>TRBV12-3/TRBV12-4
CASSPRQGEGAYEQYF
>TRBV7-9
CASSWPAGTEAFF
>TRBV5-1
CASSLGSGGAETQYF
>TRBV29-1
CSVFPLPSRYNEQFF
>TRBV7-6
CASSTKRTGTWELFF
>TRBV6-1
CASSKGIGELFF
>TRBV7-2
CASSLPSGRARETQYF
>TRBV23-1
CASSPNYPPGTGQETQYF
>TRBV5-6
CASSLTGLVYEQYF